Below are 26 T cell receptor beta chains sequenced from a single sample in a study of T cells in Graves' hyperthyroidism and ophthalmopathy. The source material, RNA transcripts, was used to amplify TCR beta CDR3 regions. Primed by the HTBI set, a first-round RT-PCR was run on the TCR CDR3. TCRdb re-called the multiplex PCR reads with MiXCR, one entry per CDR3 protein. The table has about 510,000 distinct CDR3 sequences, roughly 15% seen once. Sequenced input: blood. The source is a woman aged 40 to 49 with Graves' hyperthyroidism.

This clonotype was seen only a few times. This chain connects TRBV25-1 to TRBJ2-5; perhaps TRBD2 as D (5 bases). Germline CDR1 MGHDK, CDR2 SYGVNS. With 2 bases removed from V and 3 bases from J, the gap between germline ends came to 10 bases. This CDR3 contains 14 residues. This chain's CDR3 is CASSENGKEETQYF. The DNA of the CDR3 is TGTGCCAGCAGTGAAAACGGGAAGGAAGAGACCCAGTACTTC.

Turning to this clonotype: This sequence may be a read error, since a much larger clone differs from it by one base. The chain is built from TRBV20-1 and TRBJ2-1, with a weak D call TRBD1 (6 bases). Germline-derived CDR1 and CDR2 are DFQATT and SNEGSKA (reference sequence). V shed 7 bases and J shed 9 bases, with 25 bases lying between them. The CDR3 has 15 amino acids. CDR3 coding DNA: TGCAGTGAGGGCTCGATTGTCGGACAGAGGATTGAGCAGTTCTTC. It specifies CSEGSIVGQRIEQFF.

The chain couples TRBV14 to TRBJ1-6; tentative D call: TRBD1 (5 bases). V lost 1 base, J lost 10 bases, and 14 bases lay in between. The germline CDR1 and CDR2 sequences are SGHDN and FVKESK. CDR3 length: 15 amino acids. As DNA, the CDR3 is TGTGCCAGCAGCCAAGGGCCTCCAGGGACCTCACCCCTCCACTTT. Amino acid sequence: CASSQGPPGTSPLHF.

At least ten counts were recorded for this clonotype. This chain connects TRBV3-1 to TRBJ2-7; TRBD2 aligns across 8 bases. The V and J ends lost 2 bases and 7 bases, in that order; junction bases with no gene match: 7. The germline V gene has CDR1 LGHDT and CDR2 YNNKEL (reference sequence). CDR3 length: 14 amino acids. The CDR3 here is CASSQLTSVREQYF. CDR3 bases: TGTGCCAGCAGCCAACTGACTAGCGTTCGAGAGCAGTACTTC.

The table lists this clonotype with a few counts. The chain employs TRBV19 and TRBJ2-7, with D tentatively TRBD1 or TRBD2 (5 bases each). V was trimmed by 1 base and J by 5 bases, leaving 15 bases between them. The germline gives CDR1 LNHDA, CDR2 SQIVND (reference sequence). This CDR3 spans 15 amino acids. The CDR3 DNA sequence: TGTGCCAGTAGTATAGCTGGGACCCGATTCGACGAGCAGTACTTC. Encoded protein: CASSIAGTRFDEQYF.

This clonotype was seen repeatedly, ten times or more. V gene TRBV6-2 or TRBV6-3 combines with J gene TRBJ2-7; D uncertain. CDR1 and CDR2 from the germline V gene are MNHEY and SVGEGT. V was cut by 2 bases and J by 3 bases, with 17 bases left in between. The CDR3 is 16 residues long. CDR3 nucleotide sequence: TGTGCCAGCAGTTACAGACACGGAGAGCTTTTCTACGAGCAGTACTTC. Residues: CASSYRHGELFYEQYF.

This clonotype has a count of ten or more. The chain is built from TRBV12-3 or TRBV12-4 and TRBJ2-7, with 9 bases matching TRBD1. This CDR3 is built from 14 residues. With V trimmed by 3 bases and J by 4 bases, 4 bases remained unmatched. DNA of the CDR3: TGTGCCAGCAGTTTGCAGACAGGGGGGTACGAGCAGTACTTC. Translated, it gives CASSLQTGGYEQYF.

The sample holds many counts of this clonotype. The rearrangement uses TRBV5-1 and TRBJ1-5, with 7 bases aligning to TRBD1. The CDR3 length is 15 residues. V was pared by 4 bases and J by 7 bases, with 11 bases of the junction left unmatched. Germline V gene data show CDR1 as SGHRS and CDR2 as YFSETQ. CDR3 DNA sequence: TGCGCCAGCAGCCTTAATACAGGGGTAGGGCAGCCCCAGCATTTT. Translating it yields CASSLNTGVGQPQHF.

This clonotype has a count of ten or more. V and J are TRBV12-3 or TRBV12-4 and TRBJ2-7; 7 bases line up with TRBD2. The CDR3 spans 15 residues. V lost 5 bases and J lost 6; bases outside the gene matches: 13. The CDR3 DNA sequence: TGTGCCAGCAGTCCCTTAGCCGGGGGGAAGGGCGAGCAGTACTTC. Protein product: CASSPLAGGKGEQYF.

V usage is TRBV18 and J usage is TRBJ2-1; D possibly corresponds to TRBD2 (6 bases). Germline V gene lookup returns CDR1 KGHSH and CDR2 LQKENI. V lost 3 bases, J lost 0 bases, and 12 bases lay in between. This CDR3 comprises 16 residues. This chain's CDR3 is CASSPRDFLSYNEQFF. CDR3 bases: TGTGCCAGCTCACCGCGGGACTTCCTCTCCTACAATGAGCAGTTCTTC.

This clonotype has ten or more counts. The V call is TRBV20-1, the J call TRBJ1-1; D is perhaps TRBD1 (5 bases). This CDR3 spans 12 amino acids. Germline assignment: CDR1 DFQATT and CDR2 SNEGSKA (reference sequence). Trimming removed 0 bases from V and 8 bases from J, with 10 bases in between. CDR3 loop: CSARDPGLEAFF. For the CDR3, the DNA is TGCAGTGCTAGAGATCCGGGACTCGAAGCTTTCTTT.

The chain links TRBV5-1 to TRBJ2-5, with TRBD1 matching over 8 bases. This CDR3 contains 14 residues. With V trimmed by 0 bases and J by 6 bases, 4 bases remained unmatched. Germline V CDR1 and CDR2: SGHRS, YFSETQ. CDR3 in amino acids: CASSLGQGRKTQYF. CDR3 DNA: TGCGCCAGCAGCTTGGGACAGGGGAGAAAGACCCAGTACTTC.

This clonotype was counted ten times or more. The chain carries TRBV20-1 and TRBJ2-1, with D unresolved. Trimming cost V 6 bases and J 5 bases, with 8 bases left between them. Germline V gene sequence: CDR1 DFQATT, CDR2 SNEGSKA (reference sequence). CDR3 size: 11 residues. CDR3 sequence (DNA): TGCAGTGCACCAAAAAACAATGAGCAGTTCTTC. This encodes CSAPKNNEQFF.

In this sample, this clonotype turned up a few times. The V and J genes are TRBV28 and TRBJ1-4, with 9 positions matching TRBD1. The germline CDR1 and CDR2 sequences are MDHEN and SYDVKM. The CDR3 is 14 residues long. V was clipped by 6 bases and J by 7 bases; unmatched bases: 6. CDR3 loop: CASSPPTGGEKLFF. The DNA for the CDR3 is TGTGCCAGCAGCCCCCCGACAGGGGGTGAAAAACTGTTTTTT.

This clonotype was picked up a small number of times. V is TRBV2 and J is TRBJ1-2; a weak D match, TRBD1 (5 bases). CDR3 size: 13 residues. Looked up from germline, CDR1 is SNHLY and CDR2 is FYNNEI. Between the trimmed V and J ends, which lost 5 bases and 2 bases, there was a span of 9 bases. The CDR3 DNA reads TGTGCCAGCAGTAAGACAGCGAACTATGGCTACACCTTC. This translates into CASSKTANYGYTF.

This clonotype was recorded a few times. This chain connects TRBV9 to TRBJ2-7, with TRBD2 matching 7 bases. Per the germline V gene, CDR1 is SGDLS and CDR2 is YYNGEE. With 2 bases clipped from V and 3 bases from J, the junction kept 5 bases outside the gene matches. This CDR3 is built from 14 residues. The CDR3 nucleotides read TGTGCCAGCAGCGTCGGCGGGAGAGTCTACGAGCAGTACTTC. Its protein product is CASSVGGRVYEQYF.

This clonotype was found many times. This sequence joins TRBV30 and TRBJ1-5; D not resolved. The germline V gene has CDR1 GTSNPN and CDR2 SVGIG (reference sequence). The CDR3 is 13 residues long. Between the trimmed V and J ends, which lost 2 bases and 0 bases, there was a span of 5 bases. The DNA for the CDR3 is TGTGCCTGGAGTCCAGATAGCAATCAGCCCCAGCATTTT. Translating it yields CAWSPDSNQPQHF. The entire variable domain, with the rest obtained from reference TRBV30 and TRBJ1-5, is as follows: SQTIHQWPATLVQPVGSPLSLECTVEGTSNPNLYWYRQAAGRGLQLLFYSVGIGQISSEVPQNLSASRPQDRQFILSSKKLLLSDSGFYLCAWSPDSNQPQHFGDGTRLSIL.

This clonotype has a count of ten or more. The V gene is TRBV12-3 or TRBV12-4, the J gene TRBJ2-1, with a tentative D call TRBD1 (6 bases). Trimming took off 5 bases at V and 8 bases at J, with 16 bases between the two ends. This CDR3 is built from 14 residues. In DNA form, the CDR3 reads TGTGCCAGCAGTCCAACACCGGACAGCCATGAGCAGTTCTTC. It yields the protein CASSPTPDSHEQFF.

Ten or more counts support this clonotype. The chain employs TRBV3-1 and TRBJ2-3, with D uncertain. Germline CDR1 reads LGHDT; CDR2 reads YNNKEL (reference sequence). Deletions cut 4 bases from V and 1 base from J, with 12 bases between. The CDR3 is made up of 15 amino acids. The CDR3 loop is CASSRSPGRTDTQYF. CDR3 DNA: TGTGCCAGCAGCCGCAGCCCCGGCCGCACAGATACGCAGTATTTT.

This clonotype was counted ten times or more. V usage is TRBV7-2 and J usage is TRBJ2-1; 10 bases map to TRBD1. The CDR3 length is 18 residues. The germline V gene has CDR1 SGHTA and CDR2 FQGNSA. V trimming: 5 bases; J trimming: 0 bases; junction bases outside the gene matches: 10. The CDR3 reads CASSAGTGASFSYNEQFF. The DNA of the CDR3 is TGTGCCAGCAGCGCTGGGACAGGGGCTTCATTCTCCTACAATGAGCAGTTCTTC.

The sample holds many counts of this clonotype. This chain uses TRBV28 with TRBJ1-2, with 8 bases aligning to TRBD1. V shed 4 bases, J shed 4 bases, and the junction held 8 bases outside the gene matches. The CDR3 runs 15 residues. Germline CDR1 and CDR2: MDHEN and SYDVKM. CDR3 in amino acids: CASSSGQGRLYGYTF. CDR3 in DNA: TGTGCCAGCAGTTCAGGACAGGGACGCCTCTATGGCTACACCTTC.

There are a few counts of this clonotype. The chain carries TRBV20-1 and TRBJ2-2; no definite D call. V lost 6 bases, J lost 0 bases, and 8 bases lay in between. Germline V gene data show CDR1 as DFQATT and CDR2 as SNEGSKA (reference sequence). This CDR3 region has 13 residues. CDR3 nucleotides: TGCAGTGCCCCCGACACGAACACCGGGGAGCTGTTTTTT. This translates into CSAPDTNTGELFF.

The V gene is TRBV19, the J gene TRBJ2-5, with D possibly being TRBD2 (6 bases). Deletions cut 3 bases from V and 10 bases from J, with 21 bases between. The CDR3 length is 15 residues. Germline CDR1 LNHDA, CDR2 SQIVND (reference sequence). The CDR3 loop reads CASSMKTRASAGQYF. CDR3 bases: TGTGCCAGTAGTATGAAGACTAGGGCCAGCGCGGGCCAGTACTTC.

This clonotype occurred a few times. A read error may produce the germline difference seen at one junction end. The chain carries TRBV30 and TRBJ2-7; 8 bases are shared with TRBD1. The CDR3 extends over 13 amino acids. CDR1 is GTSNPN, CDR2 SVGIG, per germline (reference sequence). The chain's CDR3 is CAWSAGGTYERYF. The CDR3 DNA is TGTGCCTGGAGTGCAGGGGGCACCTACGAGCGGTACTTC.

This clonotype was detected ten times or more. The chain employs TRBV18 and TRBJ1-3; D remains unclear. The CDR3 loop spans 15 amino acids. The V end lost 2 bases, the J end lost 2 bases, and 10 bases lay between the germline ends. The V gene's germline CDR1 is KGHSH and CDR2 LQKENI. The DNA for the CDR3 is TGTGCCAGCTCACCATCGAGGTCAGCTGGAAACACCATATATTTT. It codes for CASSPSRSAGNTIYF. Based on the CDR3 plus reference TRBV18 and TRBJ1-3, the full variable domain is NAGVMQNPRHLVRRRGQEARLRCSPMKGHSHVYWYRQLPEEGLKFMVYLQKENIIDESGMPKERFSAEFPKEGPSILRIQQVVRGDSAAYFCASSPSRSAGNTIYFGEGSWLTVV.

Many counts were recorded for this clonotype. The CDR3 sequence: CASRADRGETQYF. CDR3 sequence (DNA): TGCGCCAGCAGAGCGGACAGGGGAGAGACCCAGTACTTC. The V and J genes are TRBV5-1 and TRBJ2-5; 9 nucleotides align to TRBD1. V trimming: 5 bases; J trimming: 4 bases; junction bases outside the gene matches: 3. The germline V gene encodes CDR1 SGHRS and CDR2 YFSETQ. The CDR3 runs 13 residues.